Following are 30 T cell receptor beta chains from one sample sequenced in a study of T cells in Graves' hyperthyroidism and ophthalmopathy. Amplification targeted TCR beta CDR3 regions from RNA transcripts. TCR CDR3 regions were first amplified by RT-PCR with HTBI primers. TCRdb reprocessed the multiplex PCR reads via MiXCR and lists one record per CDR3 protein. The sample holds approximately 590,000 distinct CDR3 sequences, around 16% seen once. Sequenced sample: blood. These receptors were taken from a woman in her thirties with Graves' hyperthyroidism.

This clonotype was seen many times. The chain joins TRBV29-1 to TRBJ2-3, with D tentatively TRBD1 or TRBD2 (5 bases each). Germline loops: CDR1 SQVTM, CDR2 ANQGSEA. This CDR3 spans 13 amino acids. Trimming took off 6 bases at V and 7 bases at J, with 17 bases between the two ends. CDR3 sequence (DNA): TGCAGCGTCAGATCCACGTGGGGGAATACGCAGTATTTT. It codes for CSVRSTWGNTQYF.

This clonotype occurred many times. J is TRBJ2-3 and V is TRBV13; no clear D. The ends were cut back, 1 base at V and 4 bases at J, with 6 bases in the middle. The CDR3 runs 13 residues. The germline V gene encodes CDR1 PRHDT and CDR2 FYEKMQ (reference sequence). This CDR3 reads CASSLAVADTQYF. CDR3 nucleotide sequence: TGTGCCAGCAGCTTAGCGGTAGCAGATACGCAGTATTTT.

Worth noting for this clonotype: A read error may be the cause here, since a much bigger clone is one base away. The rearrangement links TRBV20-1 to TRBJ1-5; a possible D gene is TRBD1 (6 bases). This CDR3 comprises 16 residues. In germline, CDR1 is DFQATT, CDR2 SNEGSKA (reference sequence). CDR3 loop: CCAKDSSKNSNQPQHF. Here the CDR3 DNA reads TGCTGTGCTAAGGACAGTAGTAAGAATAGCAATCAGCCCCAGCATTTT.

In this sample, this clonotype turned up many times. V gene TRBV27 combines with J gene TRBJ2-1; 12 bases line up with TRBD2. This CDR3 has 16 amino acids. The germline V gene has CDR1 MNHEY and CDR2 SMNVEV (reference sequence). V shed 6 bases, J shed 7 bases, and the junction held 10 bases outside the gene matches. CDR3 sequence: CASRGEGLAGFNEQFF. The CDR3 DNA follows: TGTGCCAGCAGGGGGGAGGGACTAGCGGGTTTTAATGAGCAGTTCTTC.

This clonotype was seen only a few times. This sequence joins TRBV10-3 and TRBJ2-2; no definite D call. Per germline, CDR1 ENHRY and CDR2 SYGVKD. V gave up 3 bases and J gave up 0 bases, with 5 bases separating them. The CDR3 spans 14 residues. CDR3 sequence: CAISDLTNTGELFF. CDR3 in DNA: TGTGCCATCAGTGACCTGACGAACACCGGGGAGCTGTTTTTT.

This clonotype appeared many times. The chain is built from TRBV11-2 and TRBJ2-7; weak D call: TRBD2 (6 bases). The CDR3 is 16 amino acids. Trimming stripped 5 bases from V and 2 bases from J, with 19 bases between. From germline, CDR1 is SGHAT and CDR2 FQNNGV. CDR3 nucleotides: TGTGCCAGCAGCCATCACCAGCGGGCAGGAACCTACGAGCAGTACTTC. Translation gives CASSHHQRAGTYEQYF.

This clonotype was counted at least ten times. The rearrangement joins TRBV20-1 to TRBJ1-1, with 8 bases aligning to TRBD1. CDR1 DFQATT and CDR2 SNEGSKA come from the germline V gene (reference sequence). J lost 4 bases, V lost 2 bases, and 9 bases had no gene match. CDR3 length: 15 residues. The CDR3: CSARPLGQGLTEAFF. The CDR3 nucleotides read TGCAGTGCTAGACCCCTTGGACAGGGTCTCACTGAAGCTTTCTTT.

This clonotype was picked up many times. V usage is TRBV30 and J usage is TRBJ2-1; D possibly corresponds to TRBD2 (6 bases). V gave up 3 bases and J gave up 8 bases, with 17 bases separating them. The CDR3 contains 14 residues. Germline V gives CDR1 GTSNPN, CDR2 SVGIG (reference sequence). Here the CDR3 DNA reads TGTGCCTGGAGGTACGGGAGCGGTGTCTATGAGCAGTTCTTC. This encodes CAWRYGSGVYEQFF.

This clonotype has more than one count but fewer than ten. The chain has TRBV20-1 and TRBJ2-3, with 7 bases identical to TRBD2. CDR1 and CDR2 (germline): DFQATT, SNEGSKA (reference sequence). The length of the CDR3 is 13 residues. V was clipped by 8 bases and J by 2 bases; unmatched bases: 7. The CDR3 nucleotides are TGCAGTTTAAGCGGGATTAACACAGATACGCAGTATTTT. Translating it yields CSLSGINTDTQYF.

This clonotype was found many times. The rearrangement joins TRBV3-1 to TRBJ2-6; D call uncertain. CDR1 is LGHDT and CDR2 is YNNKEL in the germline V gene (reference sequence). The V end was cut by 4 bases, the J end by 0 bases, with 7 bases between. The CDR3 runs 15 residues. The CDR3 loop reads CASSLGNSGANVLTF. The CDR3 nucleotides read TGTGCCAGCAGCCTAGGTAACTCTGGGGCCAACGTCCTGACTTTC.

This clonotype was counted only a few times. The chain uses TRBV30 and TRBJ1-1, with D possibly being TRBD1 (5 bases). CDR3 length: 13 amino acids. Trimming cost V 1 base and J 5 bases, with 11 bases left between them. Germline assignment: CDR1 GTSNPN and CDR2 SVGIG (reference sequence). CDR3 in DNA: TGTGCCTGGAGTGGGGGGTGGGGGACTGAAGCTTTCTTT. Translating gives CAWSGGWGTEAFF.

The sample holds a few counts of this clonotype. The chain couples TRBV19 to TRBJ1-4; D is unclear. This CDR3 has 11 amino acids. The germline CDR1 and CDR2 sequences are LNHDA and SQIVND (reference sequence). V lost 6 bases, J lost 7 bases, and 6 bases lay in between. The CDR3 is CASRAVEKLFF. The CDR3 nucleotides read TGTGCCAGTAGGGCCGTTGAAAAACTGTTTTTT.

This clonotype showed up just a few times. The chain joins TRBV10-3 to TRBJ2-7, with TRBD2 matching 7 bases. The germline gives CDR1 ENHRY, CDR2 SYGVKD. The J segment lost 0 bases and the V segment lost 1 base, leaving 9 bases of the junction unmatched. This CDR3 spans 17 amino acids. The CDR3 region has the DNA TGTGCCATCAGTGAGTTCGGGAGCGGGGCCGGCTCCTACGAGCAGTACTTC. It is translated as CAISEFGSGAGSYEQYF.

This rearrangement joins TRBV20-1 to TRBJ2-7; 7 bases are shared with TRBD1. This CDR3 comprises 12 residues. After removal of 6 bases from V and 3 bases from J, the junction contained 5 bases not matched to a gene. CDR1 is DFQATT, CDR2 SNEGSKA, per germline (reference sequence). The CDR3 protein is CSAIQGLYEQYF. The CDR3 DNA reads TGCAGTGCCATACAGGGGCTCTACGAGCAGTACTTC.

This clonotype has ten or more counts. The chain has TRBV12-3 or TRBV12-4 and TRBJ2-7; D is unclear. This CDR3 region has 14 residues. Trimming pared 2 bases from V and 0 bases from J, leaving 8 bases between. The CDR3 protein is CASSLLGFSYEQYF. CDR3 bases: TGTGCCAGCAGTTTACTGGGTTTCTCCTACGAGCAGTACTTC.

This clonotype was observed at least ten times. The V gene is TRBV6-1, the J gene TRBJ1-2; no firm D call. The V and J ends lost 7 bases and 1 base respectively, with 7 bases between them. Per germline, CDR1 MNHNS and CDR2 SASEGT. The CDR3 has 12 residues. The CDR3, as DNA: TGTGCCAGCACAAGCAGTAACTATGGCTACACCTTC. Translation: CASTSSNYGYTF.

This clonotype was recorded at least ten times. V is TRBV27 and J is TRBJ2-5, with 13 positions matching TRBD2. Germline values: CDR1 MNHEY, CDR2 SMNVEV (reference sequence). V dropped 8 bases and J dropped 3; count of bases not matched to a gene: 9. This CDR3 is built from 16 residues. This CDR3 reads CASGKSGTSGKETQYF. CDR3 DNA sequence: TGTGCCAGCGGAAAATCAGGGACTAGCGGGAAAGAGACCCAGTACTTC.

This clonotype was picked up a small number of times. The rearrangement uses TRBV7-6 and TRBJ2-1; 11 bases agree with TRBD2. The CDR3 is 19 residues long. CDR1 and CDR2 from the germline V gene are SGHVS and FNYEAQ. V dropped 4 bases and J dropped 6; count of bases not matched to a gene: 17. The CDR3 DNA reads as TGTGCCAGCAGCTCTAGGGGGCCCCGATTAGCGGGAGGGCCCAATGAGCAGTTCTTC. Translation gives CASSSRGPRLAGGPNEQFF.

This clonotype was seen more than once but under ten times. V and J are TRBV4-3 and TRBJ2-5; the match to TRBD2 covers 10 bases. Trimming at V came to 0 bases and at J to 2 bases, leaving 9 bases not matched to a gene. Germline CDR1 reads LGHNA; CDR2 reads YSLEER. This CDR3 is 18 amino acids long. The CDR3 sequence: CASSQESRSGRAQETQYF. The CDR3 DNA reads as TGCGCCAGCAGCCAAGAGTCTCGCAGCGGGAGGGCGCAAGAGACCCAGTACTTC.

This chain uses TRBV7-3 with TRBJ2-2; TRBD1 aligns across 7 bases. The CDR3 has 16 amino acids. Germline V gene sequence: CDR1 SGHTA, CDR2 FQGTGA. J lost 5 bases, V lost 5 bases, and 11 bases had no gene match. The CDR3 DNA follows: TGTGCCAGCAGCCCCATGACAGGGTTCAATACCGGGGAGCTGTTTTTT. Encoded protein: CASSPMTGFNTGELFF.

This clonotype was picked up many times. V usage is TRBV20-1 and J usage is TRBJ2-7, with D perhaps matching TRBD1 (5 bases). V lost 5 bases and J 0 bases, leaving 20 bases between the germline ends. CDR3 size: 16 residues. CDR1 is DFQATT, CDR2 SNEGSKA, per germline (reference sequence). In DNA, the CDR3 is TGCAGTGCTTCCCCCCTAGACAGAAGGAGCTCCTACGAGCAGTACTTC. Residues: CSASPLDRRSSYEQYF.

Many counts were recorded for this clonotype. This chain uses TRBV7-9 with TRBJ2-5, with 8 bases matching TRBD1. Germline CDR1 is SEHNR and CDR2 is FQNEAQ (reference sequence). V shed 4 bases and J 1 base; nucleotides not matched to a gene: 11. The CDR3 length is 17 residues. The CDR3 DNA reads TGTGCCAGCAGCTCCCCCGCGGGACAGGTCTTCCAAGAGACCCAGTACTTC. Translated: CASSSPAGQVFQETQYF. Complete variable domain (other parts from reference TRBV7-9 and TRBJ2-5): DTGVSQNPRHKITKRGQNVTFRCDPISEHNRLYWYRQTLGQGPEFLTYFQNEAQLEKSRLLSDRFSAERPKGSFSTLEIQRTEQGDSAMYLCASSSPAGQVFQETQYFGPGTRLLVL.

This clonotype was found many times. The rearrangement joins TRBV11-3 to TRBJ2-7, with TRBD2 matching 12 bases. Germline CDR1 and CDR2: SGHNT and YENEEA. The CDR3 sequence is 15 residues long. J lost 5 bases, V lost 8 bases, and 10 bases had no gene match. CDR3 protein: CASSSGGLAGNEQYF. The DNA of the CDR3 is TGTGCCAGCTCCTCCGGTGGACTAGCGGGAAACGAGCAGTACTTC.

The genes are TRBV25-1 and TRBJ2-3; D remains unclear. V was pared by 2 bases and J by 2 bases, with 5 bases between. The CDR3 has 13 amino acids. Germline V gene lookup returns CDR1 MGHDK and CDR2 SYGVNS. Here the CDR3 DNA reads TGTGCCAGCAGTGAAGTTGCCACAGATACGCAGTATTTT. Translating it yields CASSEVATDTQYF.

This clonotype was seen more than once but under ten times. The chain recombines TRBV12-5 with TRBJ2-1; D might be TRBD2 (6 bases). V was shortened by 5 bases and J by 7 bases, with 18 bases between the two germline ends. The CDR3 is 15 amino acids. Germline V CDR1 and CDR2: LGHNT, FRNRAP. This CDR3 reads CASGILTGEGNEQFF. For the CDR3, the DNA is TGTGCTAGTGGTATCCTTACGGGAGAGGGGAATGAGCAGTTCTTC.

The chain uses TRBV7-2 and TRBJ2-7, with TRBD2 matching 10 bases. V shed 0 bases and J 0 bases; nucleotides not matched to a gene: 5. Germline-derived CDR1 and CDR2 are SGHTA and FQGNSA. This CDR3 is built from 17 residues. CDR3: CASSLATSGASSYEQYF. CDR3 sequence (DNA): TGTGCCAGCAGCTTAGCCACTAGCGGGGCGAGCTCCTACGAGCAGTACTTC.

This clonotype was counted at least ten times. The CDR3 nucleotides read TGTGCCTGGAGTGTAATGGCTGCTAGCGGGTTTGAGCAGTTCTTC. This encodes CAWSVMAASGFEQFF. The V call is TRBV30, the J call TRBJ2-1; 8 bases line up with TRBD2. After removal of 0 bases from V and 9 bases from J, the junction contained 10 bases not matched to a gene. This CDR3 contains 15 residues. Germline values: CDR1 GTSNPN, CDR2 SVGIG (reference sequence).

Here the CDR3 reads CASSSGQTAYEQYF. The CDR3 DNA sequence: TGTGCCAGCAGCAGTGGACAGACAGCCTACGAGCAGTACTTC. The chain employs TRBV7-9 and TRBJ2-7; TRBD1 is a possible D gene (6 bases). V dropped 5 bases and J dropped 2 bases, with 13 bases sitting between them. The CDR3 runs to 14 residues. The V gene's germline CDR1 is SEHNR and CDR2 FQNEAQ (reference sequence).

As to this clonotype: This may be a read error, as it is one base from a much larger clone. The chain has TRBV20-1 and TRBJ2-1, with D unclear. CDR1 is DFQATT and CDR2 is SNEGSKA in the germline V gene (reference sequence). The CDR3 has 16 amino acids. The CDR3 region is CSARDRMPPTYNEQSF. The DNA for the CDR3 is TGCAGTGCTAGAGACCGCATGCCACCCACCTACAATGAGCAGTCCTTC.

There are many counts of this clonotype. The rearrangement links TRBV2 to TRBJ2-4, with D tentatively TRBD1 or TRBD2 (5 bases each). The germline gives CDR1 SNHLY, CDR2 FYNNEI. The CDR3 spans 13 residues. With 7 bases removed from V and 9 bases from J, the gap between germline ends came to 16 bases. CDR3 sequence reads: CASNPGPRLIQYF. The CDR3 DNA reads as TGTGCCAGCAATCCGGGACCCAGACTCATTCAGTACTTC.